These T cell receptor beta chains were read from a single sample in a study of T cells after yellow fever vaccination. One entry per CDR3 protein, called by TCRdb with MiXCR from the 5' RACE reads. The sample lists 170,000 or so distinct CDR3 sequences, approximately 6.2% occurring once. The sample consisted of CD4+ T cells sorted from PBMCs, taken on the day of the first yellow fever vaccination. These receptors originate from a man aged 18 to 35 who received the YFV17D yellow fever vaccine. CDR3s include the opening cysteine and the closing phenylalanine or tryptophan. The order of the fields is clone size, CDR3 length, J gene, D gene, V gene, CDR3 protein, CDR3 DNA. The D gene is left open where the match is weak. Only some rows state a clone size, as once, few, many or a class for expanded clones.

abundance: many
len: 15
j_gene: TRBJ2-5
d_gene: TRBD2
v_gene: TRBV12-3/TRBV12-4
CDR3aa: CASSSAGGYQETQYF
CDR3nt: TGTGCCAGCAGTTCGGCCGGGGGGTACCAAGAGACCCAGTACTTC

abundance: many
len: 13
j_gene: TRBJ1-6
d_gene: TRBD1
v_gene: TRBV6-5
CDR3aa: CASQTGGNSPLHF
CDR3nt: TGTGCCAGCCAGACAGGGGGGAATTCACCCCTCCACTTT

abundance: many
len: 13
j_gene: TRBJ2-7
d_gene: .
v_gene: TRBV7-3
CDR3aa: CASSPQPGYEQYF
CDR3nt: TGTGCCAGCAGCCCCCAGCCGGGCTACGAGCAGTACTTC

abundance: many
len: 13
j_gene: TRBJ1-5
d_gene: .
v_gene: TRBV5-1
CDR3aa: CASRGGPNQPQHF
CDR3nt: TGCGCCAGCAGGGGCGGACCGAATCAGCCCCAGCATTTT

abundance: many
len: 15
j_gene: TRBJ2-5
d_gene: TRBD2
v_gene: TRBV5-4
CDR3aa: CASSMGLARRETQYF
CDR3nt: TGTGCCAGCAGCATGGGACTAGCGAGAAGAGAGACCCAGTACTTC

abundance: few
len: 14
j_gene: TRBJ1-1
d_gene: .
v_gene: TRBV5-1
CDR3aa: CASSLGGGGPEAFF
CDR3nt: TGCGCCAGCAGCTTGGGAGGAGGAGGACCTGAAGCTTTCTTT

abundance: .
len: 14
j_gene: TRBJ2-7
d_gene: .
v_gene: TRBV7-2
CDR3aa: CASSPQSSSYEQYF
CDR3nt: TGTGCCAGCAGCCCCCAGAGTTCCTCCTACGAGCAGTACTTC

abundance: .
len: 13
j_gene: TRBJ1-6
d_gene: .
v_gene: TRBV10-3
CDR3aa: CAISEQDFSPLHF
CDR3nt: TGTGCCATCAGTGAGCAGGACTTTTCACCCCTCCACTTT

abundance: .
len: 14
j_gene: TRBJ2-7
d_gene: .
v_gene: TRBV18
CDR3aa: CASSPLRGSYEQYF
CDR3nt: TGTGCCAGCTCACCACTGCGGGGTTCCTACGAGCAGTACTTC

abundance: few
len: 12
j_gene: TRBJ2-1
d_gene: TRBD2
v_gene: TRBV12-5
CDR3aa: CASGLPRLAQFF
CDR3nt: TGTGCTAGTGGTTTGCCCCGACTAGCTCAGTTCTTC

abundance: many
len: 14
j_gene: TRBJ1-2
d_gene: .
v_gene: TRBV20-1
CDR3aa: CSAREGASGYGYTF
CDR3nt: TGCAGTGCTAGAGAGGGGGCATCGGGATATGGCTACACCTTC

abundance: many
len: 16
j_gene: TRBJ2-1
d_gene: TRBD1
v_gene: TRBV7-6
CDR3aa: CASSSPTGPSYNEQFF
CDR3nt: TGTGCCAGCAGCTCGCCGACAGGGCCCTCCTACAATGAGCAGTTCTTC

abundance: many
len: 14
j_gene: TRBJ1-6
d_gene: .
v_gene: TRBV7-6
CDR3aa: CASSLGGRDSPLHF
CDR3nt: TGTGCCAGCAGCTTAGGAGGGAGGGATTCACCCCTCCACTTT